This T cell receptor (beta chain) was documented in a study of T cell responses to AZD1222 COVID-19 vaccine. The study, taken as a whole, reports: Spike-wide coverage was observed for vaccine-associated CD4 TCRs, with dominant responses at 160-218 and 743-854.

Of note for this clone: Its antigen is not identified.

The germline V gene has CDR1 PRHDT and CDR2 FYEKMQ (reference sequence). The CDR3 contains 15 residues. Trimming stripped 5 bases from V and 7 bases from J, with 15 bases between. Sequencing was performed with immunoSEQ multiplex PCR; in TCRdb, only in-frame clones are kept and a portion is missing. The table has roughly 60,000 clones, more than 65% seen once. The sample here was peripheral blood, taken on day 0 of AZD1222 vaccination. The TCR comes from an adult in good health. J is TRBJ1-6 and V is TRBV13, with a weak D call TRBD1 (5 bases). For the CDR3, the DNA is TGTGCCAGCAGCCCGGGCCCCGGGACCAATTCACCCCTCCACTTT. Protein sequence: CASSPGPGTNSPLHF.